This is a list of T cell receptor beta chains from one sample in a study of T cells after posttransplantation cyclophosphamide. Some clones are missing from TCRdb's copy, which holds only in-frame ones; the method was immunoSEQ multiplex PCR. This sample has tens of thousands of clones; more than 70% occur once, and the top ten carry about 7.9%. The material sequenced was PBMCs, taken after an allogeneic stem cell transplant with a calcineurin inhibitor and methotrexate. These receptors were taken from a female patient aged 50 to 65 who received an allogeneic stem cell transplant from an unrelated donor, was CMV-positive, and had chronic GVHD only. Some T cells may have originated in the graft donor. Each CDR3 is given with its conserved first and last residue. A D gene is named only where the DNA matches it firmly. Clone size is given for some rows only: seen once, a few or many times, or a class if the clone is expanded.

CDR3aa: CASKGQYNSPLHF
CDR3nt: TGTGCCAGCAAAGGACAGTATAATTCACCCCTCCACTTT
v_gene: TRBV7-9
d_gene: .
j_gene: TRBJ1-6
abundance: .

CDR3aa: CASSFLPDTQYF
CDR3nt: TGTGCCAGCAGTTTCCTACCAGATACGCAGTATTTT
v_gene: TRBV2
d_gene: .
j_gene: TRBJ2-3
abundance: .

CDR3aa: CASSFWTGANEKLFF
CDR3nt: TGTGCCAGCAGCTTTTGGACAGGCGCTAATGAAAAACTGTTTTTT
v_gene: TRBV7-9
d_gene: TRBD1
j_gene: TRBJ1-4
abundance: .

CDR3aa: CASSPRLTGSYNEQFF
CDR3nt: TGTGCCAGCAGTCCGCGTTTGACAGGGTCCTACAATGAGCAGTTCTTC
v_gene: TRBV27
d_gene: TRBD1
j_gene: TRBJ2-1
abundance: .

CDR3aa: CASSFRGRDYGYTF
CDR3nt: TGTGCCAGCAGCTTCAGGGGGCGCGACTATGGCTACACCTTC
v_gene: TRBV6-5
d_gene: TRBD1
j_gene: TRBJ1-2
abundance: .

CDR3aa: CASSLAGVESAIYF
CDR3nt: TGCGCCAGCAGCTTGGCAGGGGTGGAGTCGGCCATATATTTT
v_gene: TRBV5-1
d_gene: .
j_gene: TRBJ1-3
abundance: once

CDR3aa: CASSPRGGQEDEQYF
CDR3nt: TGTGCCAGCTCACCACGGGGGGGCCAGGAGGACGAGCAGTACTTC
v_gene: TRBV18
d_gene: .
j_gene: TRBJ2-7
abundance: .

CDR3aa: CAISSSGRALNEQFF
CDR3nt: TGTGCCATCAGTTCTAGCGGGAGGGCCTTAAATGAGCAGTTCTTC
v_gene: TRBV10-3
d_gene: TRBD2
j_gene: TRBJ2-1
abundance: few

CDR3aa: CASSESGLNTEAFF
CDR3nt: TGTGCCAGCAGTGAATCAGGCTTGAACACTGAAGCTTTCTTT
v_gene: TRBV6-1
d_gene: .
j_gene: TRBJ1-1
abundance: .

CDR3aa: CASSQEYRDETQYF
CDR3nt: TGCGCCAGCAGCCAAGAATACAGGGACGAGACCCAGTACTTC
v_gene: TRBV4-3
d_gene: .
j_gene: TRBJ2-5
abundance: .

CDR3aa: CASKQAGGYEQYF
CDR3nt: TGCGCCAGCAAACAAGCGGGAGGCTACGAGCAGTACTTC
v_gene: TRBV5-1
d_gene: TRBD2
j_gene: TRBJ2-7
abundance: .

CDR3aa: CASSTQGANTEAFF
CDR3nt: TGTGCCAGCAGCACCCAGGGGGCGAACACTGAAGCTTTCTTT
v_gene: TRBV7-6
d_gene: TRBD1
j_gene: TRBJ1-1
abundance: .

CDR3aa: CASRASGDYNEQFF
CDR3nt: TGTGCCAGCAGAGCTAGCGGAGACTACAATGAGCAGTTCTTC
v_gene: TRBV27
d_gene: TRBD2
j_gene: TRBJ2-1
abundance: .

CDR3aa: CASSFRGLVTDTQYF
CDR3nt: TGTGCCAGCAGCTTTCGGGGACTAGTTACAGATACGCAGTATTTT
v_gene: TRBV11-2
d_gene: TRBD2
j_gene: TRBJ2-3
abundance: .

CDR3aa: CASSSLGRELGEQFF
CDR3nt: TGTGCCAGCAGCTCACTGGGGCGGGAGCTAGGGGAGCAGTTCTTC
v_gene: TRBV7-3
d_gene: TRBD2
j_gene: TRBJ2-1
abundance: .

CDR3aa: CASSLWVIGTGNRSPLHF
CDR3nt: TGTGCCAGCAGTTTATGGGTTATCGGGACAGGGAATCGATCACCCCTCCACTTT
v_gene: TRBV28
d_gene: TRBD1
j_gene: TRBJ1-6
abundance: few

CDR3aa: CASSIQGAQEQYF
CDR3nt: TGTGCCAGCAGTATACAGGGGGCACAAGAGCAGTACTTC
v_gene: TRBV14
d_gene: TRBD1
j_gene: TRBJ2-7
abundance: .

CDR3aa: CSVNPGGNTIYF
CDR3nt: TGCAGCGTAAACCCAGGTGGAAACACCATATATTTT
v_gene: TRBV29-1
d_gene: .
j_gene: TRBJ1-3
abundance: .

CDR3aa: CASSDRGSGANVLTF
CDR3nt: TGTGCCAGCAGCGACCGAGGCTCTGGGGCCAACGTCCTGACTTTC
v_gene: TRBV7-8
d_gene: .
j_gene: TRBJ2-6
abundance: .

CDR3aa: CASSISGGGYEQYF
CDR3nt: TGTGCCAGTAGTATATCAGGGGGTGGCTACGAGCAGTACTTC
v_gene: TRBV19
d_gene: TRBD1
j_gene: TRBJ2-7
abundance: .

CDR3aa: CASSLDRNGNTIYF
CDR3nt: TGTGCCAGCTCCCTGGACAGAAACGGAAACACCATATATTTT
v_gene: TRBV18
d_gene: .
j_gene: TRBJ1-3
abundance: few

CDR3aa: CASSWDSGDYTEAFF
CDR3nt: TGTGCCAGCAGCTGGGACAGCGGAGACTACACTGAAGCTTTCTTT
v_gene: TRBV14
d_gene: TRBD1
j_gene: TRBJ1-1
abundance: few

CDR3aa: CASRVTGRGYGYTF
CDR3nt: TGTGCCAGCAGGGTGACAGGGAGAGGCTATGGCTACACCTTC
v_gene: TRBV6-1
d_gene: TRBD1
j_gene: TRBJ1-2
abundance: .

CDR3aa: CASSPRTVNSNQPQHF
CDR3nt: TGTGCCAGCTCACCGAGGACAGTCAATAGCAATCAGCCCCAGCATTTT
v_gene: TRBV18
d_gene: .
j_gene: TRBJ1-5
abundance: .

CDR3aa: CASSFSIGSQRPQHF
CDR3nt: TGTGCCAGCAGTTTTTCGATAGGTAGTCAGCGGCCCCAGCATTTT
v_gene: TRBV28
d_gene: .
j_gene: TRBJ1-5
abundance: .

CDR3aa: CASSLAPSSGFYEQYF
CDR3nt: TGTGCCAGCAGCTTAGCCCCCTCGAGCGGGTTTTACGAGCAGTACTTC
v_gene: TRBV7-6
d_gene: .
j_gene: TRBJ2-7
abundance: once

CDR3aa: CASRDGQGAGSPLHF
CDR3nt: TGTGCCAGCAGGGATGGACAGGGGGCGGGTTCACCCCTCCACTTT
v_gene: TRBV2
d_gene: TRBD1
j_gene: TRBJ1-6
abundance: .

CDR3aa: CASSEMTGGPYEQYF
CDR3nt: TGTGCCAGCAGTGAAATGACAGGGGGCCCCTACGAGCAGTACTTC
v_gene: TRBV6-1
d_gene: TRBD1
j_gene: TRBJ2-7
abundance: .

CDR3aa: CASSYVLAVTGELFF
CDR3nt: TGTGCCAGCAGTTACGTCCTAGCGGTTACCGGGGAGCTGTTTTTT
v_gene: TRBV6-5
d_gene: TRBD2
j_gene: TRBJ2-2
abundance: .

CDR3aa: CASSIAAVSYEQYF
CDR3nt: TGTGCCAGCAGTATAGCGGCGGTTTCCTACGAGCAGTACTTC
v_gene: TRBV27
d_gene: .
j_gene: TRBJ2-7
abundance: .

CDR3aa: CASSLTGQTGNTIYF
CDR3nt: TGTGCCAGCAGTCTCACAGGGCAAACTGGAAACACCATATATTTT
v_gene: TRBV28
d_gene: .
j_gene: TRBJ1-3
abundance: .

CDR3aa: CASSFRAGQGTEAFF
CDR3nt: TGTGCCAGCAGCTTCCGCGCAGGACAGGGCACTGAAGCTTTCTTT
v_gene: TRBV21-1
d_gene: .
j_gene: TRBJ1-1
abundance: .

CDR3aa: CATSRGLAGDLLAKNIQYF
CDR3nt: TGTGCCACCAGCAGGGGACTAGCGGGGGACCTCTTAGCCAAAAACATTCAGTACTTC
v_gene: TRBV15
d_gene: TRBD2
j_gene: TRBJ2-4
abundance: .

CDR3aa: CASSYNRGYEQYF
CDR3nt: TGTGCCAGCAGTTATAACCGGGGCTACGAGCAGTACTTC
v_gene: TRBV6-5
d_gene: .
j_gene: TRBJ2-7
abundance: .

CDR3aa: CASSPGAGGNEQFF
CDR3nt: TGTGCCAGCTCACCGGGAGCGGGAGGAAATGAGCAGTTCTTC
v_gene: TRBV18
d_gene: TRBD2
j_gene: TRBJ2-1
abundance: .

CDR3aa: CASSLRGGSNQPQHF
CDR3nt: TGTGCCAGCAGCTTGAGGGGAGGTAGCAATCAGCCCCAGCATTTT
v_gene: TRBV5-5
d_gene: .
j_gene: TRBJ1-5
abundance: .

CDR3aa: CASSPRGQGNTEAFF
CDR3nt: TGTGCCAGTAGTCCACGGGGACAGGGGAACACTGAAGCTTTCTTT
v_gene: TRBV19
d_gene: TRBD1
j_gene: TRBJ1-1
abundance: few